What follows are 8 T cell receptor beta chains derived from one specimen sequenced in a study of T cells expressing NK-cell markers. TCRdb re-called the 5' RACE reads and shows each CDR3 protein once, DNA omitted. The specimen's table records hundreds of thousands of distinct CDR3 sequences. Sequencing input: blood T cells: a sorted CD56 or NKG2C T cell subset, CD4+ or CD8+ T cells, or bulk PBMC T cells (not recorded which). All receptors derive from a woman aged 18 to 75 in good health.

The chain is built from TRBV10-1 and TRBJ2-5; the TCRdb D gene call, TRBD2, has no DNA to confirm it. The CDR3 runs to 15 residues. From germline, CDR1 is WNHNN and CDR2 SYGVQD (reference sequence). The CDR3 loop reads CASSEQIAGKETQYF.

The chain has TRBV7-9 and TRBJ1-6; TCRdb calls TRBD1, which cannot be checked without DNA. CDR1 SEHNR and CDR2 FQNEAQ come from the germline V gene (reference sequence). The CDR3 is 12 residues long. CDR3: CASSSSTGLIHF.

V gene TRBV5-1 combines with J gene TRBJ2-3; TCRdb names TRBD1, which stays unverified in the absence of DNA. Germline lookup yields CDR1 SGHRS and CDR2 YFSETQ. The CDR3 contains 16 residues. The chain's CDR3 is CASSSFGGALTDTQYF.

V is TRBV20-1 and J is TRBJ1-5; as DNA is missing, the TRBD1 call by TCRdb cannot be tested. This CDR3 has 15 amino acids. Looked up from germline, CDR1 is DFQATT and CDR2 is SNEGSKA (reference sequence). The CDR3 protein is CSAPPNRGSNQPQHF.

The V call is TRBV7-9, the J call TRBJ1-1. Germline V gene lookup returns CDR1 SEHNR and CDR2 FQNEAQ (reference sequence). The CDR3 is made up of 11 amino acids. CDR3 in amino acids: CASTWNTEAFF. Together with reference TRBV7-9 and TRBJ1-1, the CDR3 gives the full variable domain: DTGVSQNPRHKITKRGQNVTFRCDPISEHNRLYWYRQTLGQGPEFLTYFQNEAQLEKSRLLSDRFSAERPKGSFSTLEIQRTEQGDSAMYLCASTWNTEAFFGQGTRLTVV.

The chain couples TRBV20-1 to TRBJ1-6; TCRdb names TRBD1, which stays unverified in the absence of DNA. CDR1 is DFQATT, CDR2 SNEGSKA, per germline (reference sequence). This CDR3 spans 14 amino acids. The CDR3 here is CSARAGIGNSPLHF.

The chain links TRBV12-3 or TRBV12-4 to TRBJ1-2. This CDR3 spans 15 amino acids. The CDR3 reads CASSLGLRGGYGYTF.

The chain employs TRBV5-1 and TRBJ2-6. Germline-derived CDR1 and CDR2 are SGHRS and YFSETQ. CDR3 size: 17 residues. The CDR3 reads CASSLATKYSGANVLTF.